These 8 T cell receptor beta chains were all obtained from the same sample, sequenced in a study of blood T cell repertoires in COVID-19. Data came from immunoSEQ multiplex PCR; TCRdb stores just in-frame clones and leaves some out. The sample includes about 240,000 clones, about four fifths of them seen just once. Sequencing was done on a sample of peripheral blood. Receptor source: an elderly woman with acute or convalescent COVID-19.

This clone was recorded at least ten times. The rearrangement links TRBV18 to TRBJ2-7; a weak D match, TRBD2 (5 bases). This CDR3 spans 15 amino acids. V lost 4 bases to trimming and J lost 5 bases, with 18 bases between them. CDR1 is KGHSH, CDR2 LQKENI, per germline. The CDR3 sequence: CASSRSGSFGDEQYF. CDR3 sequence (DNA): TGTGCCAGCTCACGTTCGGGGAGTTTCGGGGACGAGCAGTACTTC.

In DNA form, the CDR3 reads TGTGCCAGCAGTGCGGACAGGGTTCTCACTGGGGCCAACGTCCTGACTTTC. Translating gives CASSADRVLTGANVLTF. The chain links TRBV7-9 to TRBJ2-6, with 8 bases identical to TRBD1. Germline lookup yields CDR1 SEHNR and CDR2 FQNEAQ (reference sequence). Trimming removed 6 bases from V and 2 bases from J; junction bases left unmatched: 9. The CDR3 is 17 amino acids.

V is TRBV29-1 and J is TRBJ1-4; 9 bases are a match to TRBD1. The CDR3 contains 13 residues. Germline lookup yields CDR1 SQVTM and CDR2 ANQGSEA. Trimming cost V 4 bases and J 8 bases; bases outside gene matches: 5. The CDR3 nucleotides are TGCAGCGTTGGGGACAGGGTCAGGGAAAAACTGTTTTTT. Translated, it gives CSVGDRVREKLFF.

The chain couples TRBV6-2 or TRBV6-3 to TRBJ1-4; D is unresolved. Germline CDR1 is MNHEY and CDR2 is SVGEGT. Between the trimmed V and J ends, which lost 6 bases and 8 bases, there was a span of 16 bases. CDR3 size: 14 residues. The CDR3, as DNA: TGTGCCAGCAGCCCGCCCGGGTTAAGGGAAAAACTGTTTTTT. Residues: CASSPPGLREKLFF.

This sequence joins TRBV7-3 and TRBJ2-1, with 8 nucleotides matching TRBD2. Germline trimming cut 0 bases from V and 8 bases from J; bases unmatched to any gene: 6. Looked up from germline, CDR1 is SGHTA and CDR2 is FQGTGA. The CDR3 spans 15 residues. The CDR3 protein is CASSLTRGTRYEQFF. Here the CDR3 DNA reads TGTGCCAGCAGCTTAACCCGCGGGACTAGGTATGAGCAGTTCTTC.

The gene calls are TRBV5-1 and TRBJ2-7, with 9 nucleotides matching TRBD1. Per the germline V gene, CDR1 is SGHRS and CDR2 is YFSETQ. V was clipped by 4 bases and J by 2 bases; unmatched bases: 4. The CDR3 has 14 residues. Here the CDR3 DNA reads TGCGCCAGCAGCGGACAGGGGCCACCCTACGAGCAGTACTTC. It encodes CASSGQGPPYEQYF.

The genes are TRBV19 and TRBJ1-5; tentatively, D is TRBD1 (5 bases). This CDR3 region has 16 residues. V lost 5 bases and J lost 4, with 18 bases in between. CDR1 is LNHDA, CDR2 SQIVND, per germline (reference sequence). CDR3 nucleotide sequence: TGTGCCAGTAGTTCACGACGGCGTGGGGGGAATCAGCCCCAGCATTTT. Protein product: CASSSRRRGGNQPQHF. Full variable domain (remainder filled in from reference TRBV19 and TRBJ1-5): DGGITQSPKYLFRKEGQNVTLSCEQNLNHDAMYWYRQDPGQGLRLIYYSQIVNDFQKGDIAEGYSVSREKKESFPLTVTSAQKNPTAFYLCASSSRRRGGNQPQHFGDGTRLSIL.

In the case of this clone: Distinct nucleotide sequences in the sample also encode this CDR3. The chain couples TRBV28 to TRBJ2-3; D gene ambiguous. V dropped 4 bases and J dropped 2 bases, with 7 bases sitting between them. Germline CDR1 is MDHEN and CDR2 is SYDVKM. CDR3 length: 13 amino acids. The CDR3 sequence: CASSSPSTDTQYF. CDR3 nucleotide sequence: TGTGCCAGCAGTTCTCCCTCCACAGATACGCAGTATTTT.